The rows below give T cell receptor beta chains drawn from one sample of a study of CD8 T cells in Susac syndrome. Each CDR3 protein is one row after TCRdb ran MiXCR on the immunoSEQ multiplex PCR reads. This sample has 170,000 or so distinct CDR3 sequences, with approximately 95% found just once. The sample consisted of CD4+ T cells from PBMCs. Receptors were obtained from a human donor with Susac syndrome. The conserved cysteine and the conserved F or W are not part of the CDR3 here. Fields, in order: V gene, clone size, CDR3 protein. Only part of the rows carry a size: once, few, many, or a class if the clone is expanded.

TRBV20-1 | once | SASSRQGLTDTQY
TRBV24-1 | . | ATSWQGEAF
TRBV7-2 | . | ASSWDRGRRETQY
TRBV7-9 | . | ASSQRGATRNEQF
TRBV12-3/TRBV12-4 | . | ASSLLDSRGNQPQH
TRBV29-1 | . | SAKTGENNGELF
TRBV12-3/TRBV12-4 | . | ASSPTGLAWADTQY
TRBV6-6 | once | ASSPVVSGGHNEQF
TRBV19 | . | ASSPARGAYT
TRBV29-1 | once | SVDGGLGYT
TRBV9 | . | ASSVAVSGTGELF
TRBV3-1 | . | ASSHSSLLAKNIQY
TRBV14 | . | ASSQRTSGAYNEQF
TRBV12-3/TRBV12-4 | . | ASSFSGNTEAF
TRBV9 | . | ASSAPVGGYT
TRBV13 | . | ASSPNSISGANVLT
TRBV5-1 | . | ASSRRTGGHYGYT
TRBV29-1 | once | SVGGQGGTTEAF
TRBV12-3/TRBV12-4 | . | ASSLGRISTDTQY
TRBV7-2 | . | ASSLMGGNTGELF
TRBV7-9 | . | ASSPPVAGGRNEQF
TRBV11-2 | . | ASRLAGVHNEQF
TRBV3-1 | . | ASSQGGTAF
TRBV5-4 | . | ASSLVGRGEETQY
TRBV5-6 | . | ASSGREGRGGETQY
TRBV11-2 | . | ASSFTGSHGYT
TRBV4-3 | . | ASSLERLARNEQF
TRBV5-6 | . | ASSLVSGYNEQF
TRBV7-9 | . | AVGAKNIQY
TRBV29-1 | once | SAASGLAEKQF
TRBV3-1 | . | AAGFGNQPQH
TRBV12-3/TRBV12-4 | . | ASSQREVDEQF
TRBV27 | . | ASSPLWGRQETQY
TRBV30 | . | AWATSGGSTDTQY
TRBV7-2 | . | ASSLMGHFVH
TRBV6-2/TRBV6-3 | . | ASGSTPTAQH
TRBV12-3/TRBV12-4 | . | ASSPPGNTETEAF
TRBV9 | . | ASSVGGFSTDTQY
TRBV7-3 | . | ASSPSGSTYEQY
TRBV7-2 | . | ASSIYGQGMNTEAF
TRBV6-5 | . | ASTLGGNTYEQY
TRBV5-1 | . | ASSFGGVGYEQY
TRBV4-3 | . | ASSPWGNSYNEQF
TRBV7-2 | . | ASSLTSSAGQETQY
TRBV7-9 | . | ASRGGGEQF
TRBV30 | . | AWSAALAGLGYEQY
TRBV15 | . | ATSRTGGPSSPLH
TRBV15 | . | ATSRVASGYTEAF
TRBV25-1 | once | ASSHRQLVNEQF
TRBV30 | . | AWGQGTLYGYT
TRBV12-3/TRBV12-4 | . | ATSDQRGNEQF
TRBV20-1 | . | SARIWASGETQY
TRBV9 | . | ASSAGPDYNEQF
TRBV30 | . | ARSVQETQY
TRBV27 | . | ASSFSGVRQF